These T cell receptor beta chains were read from a single sample in a study of regulatory T cells in long-lasting Graves disease. Each CDR3 protein is one row after TCRdb ran MiXCR on the multiplex PCR reads. The table lists a few hundred thousand distinct CDR3 sequences, roughly 19% of them singletons. The sample was also reused in another study, on T cells in Graves' hyperthyroidism and ophthalmopathy.

Sequences were derived from peripheral blood mononuclear cells (PBMCs), sampled at new diagnosis, from a patient treated with antithyroid drugs. These TCRs come from a woman in her 30s with Graves disease. Both conserved end residues are part of each CDR3. A D gene is named only where the DNA matches it firmly. For some rows the clone size is stated as once, few or many, or as a class when expanded; others skip it.

len,j_gene,d_gene,v_gene,abundance,CDR3nt,CDR3aa
15,TRBJ1-4,-,TRBV11-3,many,TGTGCCAGCAGCTTAGAGTACAGGGAAAATGAAAAACTGTTTTTT,CASSLEYRENEKLFF
18,TRBJ1-2,TRBD1,TRBV7-3,few,TGTGCCAGCAGCTTAACCCCGGGACAGGGCGTATCTTCCTATGGCTACACCTTC,CASSLTPGQGVSSYGYTF
15,TRBJ2-7,TRBD2,TRBV6-1,many,TGTGCCAGCAGCCAGGGACTAGATGGGGGATACGAGCAGTACTTC,CASSQGLDGGYEQYF
16,TRBJ2-4,TRBD1,TRBV18,few,TGTGCCAGCTCACCTGGGACAGCAAAAGCCAAAAACATTCAGTACTTC,CASSPGTAKAKNIQYF
12,TRBJ2-5,-,TRBV20-1,many,TGCAGTGCTAGCCCGCCCGGGGAGACCCAGTACTTC,CSASPPGETQYF
11,TRBJ2-5,-,TRBV20-1,-,TGCAGTGCGCAGGGCCAAGAGACCCAGTACTTC,CSAQGQETQYF
14,TRBJ2-1,-,TRBV19,few,TGTGCCAGTAAGAGCAGGAGCTCCTACAATGAGCAGTTCTTC,CASKSRSSYNEQFF
16,TRBJ1-5,-,TRBV6-1,many,TGTGCCAGCAGTGAACAATCTATACAGGCTAATCAGCCCCAGCATTTT,CASSEQSIQANQPQHF
16,TRBJ2-3,TRBD2,TRBV14,-,TGTGCCAGCAGCCCGCGGTGGACTAGCGGGGGAGATACGCAGTATTTT,CASSPRWTSGGDTQYF
15,TRBJ1-5,-,TRBV6-1,-,TGTGCCAGCAGTGAGACCTGGAGTGGCAATCAGCCCCAGCATTTT,CASSETWSGNQPQHF
12,TRBJ1-1,-,TRBV5-6,many,TGTGCCAGCAGCTTGGGCCCGGCGCCAACTTTCTTT,CASSLGPAPTFF
14,TRBJ1-1,TRBD1,TRBV3-1,many,TGTGCCAGCAGCCGGGACAGGGCTAACACTGAAGCTTTCTTT,CASSRDRANTEAFF
15,TRBJ2-5,TRBD2,TRBV6-9,few,TGTGCCAGCAGTTACGGGATAGCGGGCCAAGAGACCCAGTACTTC,CASSYGIAGQETQYF
16,TRBJ2-7,TRBD2,TRBV6-5,few,TGTGCCAGCAGTTACTCGCGTTTAGCGGGGGAATACGAGCAGTACTTC,CASSYSRLAGEYEQYF
16,TRBJ1-1,-,TRBV11-2,many,TGTGCCAGCAGCCTCCCCTTCAGGGATATGAACACTGAAGCTTTCTTT,CASSLPFRDMNTEAFF
13,TRBJ1-2,TRBD1,TRBV19,-,TGTGCCAGTAGTATGGACAGGGGCTATGGCTACACCTTC,CASSMDRGYGYTF
15,TRBJ1-6,-,TRBV27,many,TGTGCCAGCAGAAACCACCCCGGGGGGTTCTCACCCCTCCACTTT,CASRNHPGGFSPLHF
16,TRBJ2-1,-,TRBV19,many,TGTGCCAGTAGTATGCAGGTTCTCCGTCGGTACAATGAGCAGTTCTTC,CASSMQVLRRYNEQFF
15,TRBJ1-5,-,TRBV30,-,TGTGCCTGGAGTCTAAGGGGCGGGGGCAATCAGCCCCAGCCTTTT,CAWSLRGGGNQPQPF
16,TRBJ2-3,TRBD2,TRBV6-2/TRBV6-3,many,TGTGCCAGCAGTGAACAGCGAGCGGGAGTCGGAGATACGCAGTATTTT,CASSEQRAGVGDTQYF
17,TRBJ1-6,TRBD1,TRBV27,many,TGTGCCAGCAGTACAGACAGGGGAGCAGGGTATAATTCACCCCTCCACTTT,CASSTDRGAGYNSPLHF
13,TRBJ2-7,-,TRBV11-1,many,TGTGCCAGCAGCAGGGACCCCTCCTACGAGCAGTACTTC,CASSRDPSYEQYF
15,TRBJ2-3,-,TRBV7-9,-,TGTGCCAGCAGCCCATCCGGGGCTGGTACAGATACGCAGTATTTT,CASSPSGAGTDTQYF
13,TRBJ1-1,-,TRBV20-1,many,TGCAGTGCTAGAGTCCCCGTTTCGACTGAAGCTTTCTTT,CSARVPVSTEAFF
14,TRBJ1-2,-,TRBV2,many,TGTGCCAGCAGTGATACAGCACCTAACTATGGCTACACCTTC,CASSDTAPNYGYTF
12,TRBJ1-2,-,TRBV19,many,TGTGCCAGTAGTATTCAACCTCATGGCTACACCTTC,CASSIQPHGYTF
13,TRBJ1-4,-,TRBV2,many,TGTGCCGGCAGCCCGGGACAAGCCTTGGAACTGTTTTTT,CAGSPGQALELFF
15,TRBJ1-2,TRBD1,TRBV20-1,-,TGCAGTGCTAGACCGCCGGGACAGGGGATCTATGGCTACACCTTC,CSARPPGQGIYGYTF
16,TRBJ2-3,TRBD2,TRBV7-8,many,TGTGCCAGCAGCCCTCGGACTAGCGGAAGCACAGATACGCAGTATTTT,CASSPRTSGSTDTQYF
13,TRBJ1-1,-,TRBV11-2,many,TGTGCCAGCAGCTTAGATTACAGGGTTGAAGCTTTCTTT,CASSLDYRVEAFF
14,TRBJ1-4,TRBD1,TRBV12-3/TRBV12-4,many,TGTGCCAGCAGAGACAGGGGGTCTAATGAAAAACTGTTTTTT,CASRDRGSNEKLFF
13,TRBJ2-7,TRBD2,TRBV11-1,-,TGTGCCAGCAGCTGGGGGGGATCCTACGAGCAGTACTTC,CASSWGGSYEQYF
14,TRBJ2-5,TRBD2,TRBV20-1,-,TGCAGTGCTACATGGACTAGCGGGCAAGAGACCCAGTACTTC,CSATWTSGQETQYF
14,TRBJ2-2,TRBD1,TRBV2,many,TGTGCCAGCGAAGACAGGGTGAACACCGGGGAGCTGTTTTTT,CASEDRVNTGELFF
14,TRBJ1-5,-,TRBV20-1,many,TGCAGTGCTAGAGAGGGGGGGGGCAATCAGCCCCAGCATTTT,CSAREGGGNQPQHF
15,TRBJ1-2,TRBD1,TRBV3-1,many,TGTGCCAGCAGCCAAAACCGGGACAGAGACTATGGCTACACCTTC,CASSQNRDRDYGYTF
17,TRBJ2-5,TRBD2,TRBV5-6,-,TGTGCCAGCAGCTTGCGGACTAGCGGAGGCTCCCAAGAGACCCAGTACTTC,CASSLRTSGGSQETQYF
16,TRBJ1-3,-,TRBV7-6,many,TGTGCCAGCAGCTTAGTTCAAACGGGGCCCGGAAACACCATATATTTT,CASSLVQTGPGNTIYF
17,TRBJ1-4,-,TRBV27,many,TGTGCCAGCAGTACTACAGGGCCCCTTGCAACTAATGAAAAACTGTTTTTT,CASSTTGPLATNEKLFF
13,TRBJ2-5,-,TRBV6-2/TRBV6-3,many,TGTGCCAGCAGTTACGGGAGGTCAGAGACCCAGTACTTC,CASSYGRSETQYF
12,TRBJ2-7,-,TRBV11-2,many,TGTGCCAGCAGCCTGGCGGGGACATTGCAGTACTTC,CASSLAGTLQYF
15,TRBJ2-7,-,TRBV6-2/TRBV6-3,many,TGTGCCAGCAGTTCCATCCGGGACATCTCCTACGAGCAGTACTTC,CASSSIRDISYEQYF
15,TRBJ2-7,-,TRBV2,many,TGTGCCAGCAGTGAAGAAAAGGCGGTGGGGTACGAGCAGTACTTC,CASSEEKAVGYEQYF
14,TRBJ2-1,-,TRBV6-1,few,TGTGCCAGCAGTGAAAACTGGGCCTACAATGAGCAGTTCTTC,CASSENWAYNEQFF
12,TRBJ2-7,-,TRBV7-2,many,TGTGCCAGCAAGCTTACGGGGTACGAGCAGTACTTC,CASKLTGYEQYF
14,TRBJ2-3,-,TRBV20-1,many,TGCAGTGCAACCAGCGGCCCGATCACAGATACGCAGTATTTT,CSATSGPITDTQYF
13,TRBJ1-5,-,TRBV2,many,TGTGCCACCAGGGGCACCAGCAATCAGCCCCAGCATTTT,CATRGTSNQPQHF
14,TRBJ1-1,-,TRBV20-1,many,TGCAGTGCTACACCGTGGGGGGGTAACACTGAAGCTTTCTTT,CSATPWGGNTEAFF
14,TRBJ1-1,TRBD1,TRBV27,-,TGTGCCAGCACGTTGACAGGGTTGAACACTGAAGCTTTCTTT,CASTLTGLNTEAFF
12,TRBJ1-2,-,TRBV20-1,-,TGCAGTGCCGAACAAGGGTTTTATGGCTACACCTTC,CSAEQGFYGYTF
15,TRBJ2-2,-,TRBV28,many,TGTGCCAGCAGTTTACAGTTAGGGCTAACCGGGGAGCTGTTTTTT,CASSLQLGLTGELFF
12,TRBJ2-7,-,TRBV2,many,TGTGCCAGCAGTGGCCTAGGTTACGAGCAGTACTTC,CASSGLGYEQYF